The sequence of this T cell receptor beta chain was determined in a study of cytomegalovirus exposure and HLA in healthy donors. Looking at the study overall: Most genotyped donors, approximately 77% of 350 to 500, had Caucasian-associated genetic ancestry.

Primers included in the PCR were 60 Vbeta and 13 Jbeta primers. Assay: immunoSEQ multiplex PCR; the TCRdb copy retains only in-frame clones and omits some. The data hold about 150,000 clones, with over 60% observed a single time. General observations from the study: Both high specificity and high sensitivity reportedly marked the classifier's diagnosis of cytomegalovirus status.

With regard to this clone: Antigen unknown.

The receptor was isolated from a man in his forties or fifties in good health and CMV-seronegative. Sequencing was carried out using PBMCs.

This CDR3 reads CASSDWTGTTNEKLFF. CDR3 in DNA: TGTGCCAGCAGTGACTGGACAGGGACAACTAATGAAAAACTGTTTTTT. The chain employs TRBV25-1 and TRBJ1-4; 8 bases map to TRBD1. The junction had 3 bases not matched to a gene; V was cut back by 3 bases and J by 0 bases. The CDR3 loop spans 16 amino acids. CDR1 MGHDK and CDR2 SYGVNS come from the germline V gene.